This section outlines one T cell receptor beta chain sequence together with its context. Its antigen remains unidentified. No base quality information exists; no much larger clone differs at one position. The data stem from a study of CD8+ T cells in alopecia areata listed by TCRdb under 2018. The study in broad terms: The treated patients took part in an open-label pilot trial in which moderate-to-severe alopecia areata was treated with oral tofacitinib at 5 to 10 mg twice daily. Tofacitinib was given for 6 to 18 months, followed by 6 months of follow-up off drug to assess delayed response and recurrence. Scalp clonality was compared among normal scalp (n=4), patchy alopecia areata scalp (n=8), and alopecia totalis/universalis scalp (n=8). In humans, TCRbeta sequencing was performed on scalp tissue and on sorted CD4+ and CD8+ peripheral blood T cells from healthy controls and from patients with patchy or totalis/universalis alopecia areata. TCRbeta CDR3 regions were amplified by immunoSEQ multiplex PCR using 35 Vbeta forward and 13 Jbeta reverse primers. The RNA source kit depended on sample type: the PAXgene miRNA kit for fixed scalp, the miRNeasy kit for PBMCs, and the RNeasy kit for mouse skin. The study used high-throughput TCRbeta sequencing to examine T cell clonal expansion in alopecia areata, in both the C3H/HeJ mouse model and human patients. Biopsies were taken from tofacitinib-treated patients at baseline and again at 4 and 24 weeks into treatment, and several of those patients also had a later scalp biopsy. Overall results and qualifications from the work: Lesional scalp, especially in alopecia totalis/universalis, showed higher clonality and more expanded CD8+ clones than normal scalp, suggesting antigenic drive. Unlike mouse skin, which is dominated by gammadelta T cells, normal human skin has resident alphabeta T cells that are also sequenced, and this complicates analysis of the scalp TCR repertoire. Shared TCR sequences between patients were less evident than in mice, which may be partly attributable to HLA diversity in the patient population.

The time point label, read with the paper, signifies: baseline before oral tofacitinib. From alopecia areata patients, peripheral blood was collected along with lesional scalp punch biopsies. PBMCs were isolated by density centrifugation and stained for CD3, CD4 and CD8, after which CD4+ and CD8+ T cells were sorted on a FACSAria. Libraries were made using the immunoSEQ multiplex PCR assay. RNA was extracted from all samples and reverse transcribed into cDNA as template for TCR sequencing. First-strand cDNA was synthesized with SuperScript III using a 2:1 mix of oligo-dT and random hexamers. A synthetic immune receptor repertoire was used to measure amplification bias, and any remaining bias was corrected computationally. For the original study's pipeline: After raw reads were preprocessed to remove errors, the CDR3 was defined following IMGT conventions as running from the conserved cysteine to phenylalanine. To get clonality, Shannon entropy was normalized by log2 of the number of productive unique TCRs and the result was subtracted from 1. CD4 or CD8 identity of scalp clones was inferred by cross-referencing scalp TCRbeta sequences with sorted blood CD4 and CD8 repertoires. Sourced from immuneACCESS, this table was stored by TCRdb with only in-frame sequences that have V and J called. A share of the clones is absent; for the studies checked, an unresolved V gene accounts for under half, and the remainder has no known explanation. Clone size and the V and J calls come from that table; the DNA yielded D and trimming. A total of around 140,000 clones appear in this sample, 51% of them only once. The ten largest clones take up about 1% of the sample.

Here the sequenced sample was CD4+ T cells sorted from blood, taken at week 0. The sequence was obtained from a human donor with alopecia areata.

The nucleotides read TGCGCCAGCAGCTTGGGCGGTATCGATTATCGCACAGATACGCAGTATTTT. Its product reads: CASSLGGIDYRTDTQYF. This receptor chain uses TRBV5-1 and TRBJ2-3; no D segment can be confidently identified. V gives up 0 bases and J gives up 1 base, and the segment between their germline ends measures 15 bases. From the germline V gene, CDR1 is SGHRS and CDR2 is YFSETQ. The CDR3 runs 17 residues from the cysteine to the phenylalanine. Kept here is only the CDR3 DNA, which spans 51 bases and is read in frame from base 1.